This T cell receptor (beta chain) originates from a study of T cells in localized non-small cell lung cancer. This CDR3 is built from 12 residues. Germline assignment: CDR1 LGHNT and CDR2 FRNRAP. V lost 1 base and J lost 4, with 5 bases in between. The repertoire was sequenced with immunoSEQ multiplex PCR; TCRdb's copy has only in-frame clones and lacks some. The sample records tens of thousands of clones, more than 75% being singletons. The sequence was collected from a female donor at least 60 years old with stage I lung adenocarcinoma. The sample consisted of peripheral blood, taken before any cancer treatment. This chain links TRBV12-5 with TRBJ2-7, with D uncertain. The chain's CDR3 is CASGLATYEQYF. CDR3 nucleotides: TGTGCTAGTGGTTTGGCGACTTACGAGCAGTACTTC.